This entry lists 29 T cell receptor beta chains sequenced from one sample in a study of PD-1 blockade in mismatch repair-deficient tumors. Data came from immunoSEQ multiplex PCR; TCRdb stores just in-frame clones and leaves some out. The sample records over 100,000 clones, about 74% being singletons. The sample here was peripheral blood, taken 60 weeks after starting pembrolizumab. These receptors all stem from an adult with mismatch repair-deficient cancer.

The chain combines TRBV6-6 with TRBJ1-2; 7 positions agree with TRBD1. The CDR3 consists of 13 residues. Germline CDR1 and CDR2: MNHNY and SVGAGI (reference sequence). The ends lost 8 bases at V and 4 bases at J; junction bases unmatched: 7. CDR3 region: CASGQDSPYGYTF. CDR3 nucleotides: TGTGCCAGCGGACAGGACAGTCCCTATGGCTACACCTTC.

The chain combines TRBV6-6 with TRBJ2-3, with D uncertain. CDR1 is MNHNY and CDR2 is SVGAGI in the germline V gene (reference sequence). V dropped 6 bases and J dropped 6 bases, with 7 bases sitting between them. This CDR3 has 11 residues. The CDR3 spells CASSTQDTQYF. The CDR3 nucleotides are TGTGCCAGCAGCACACAGGATACGCAGTATTTT.

The gene calls are TRBV9 and TRBJ2-2; 11 bases are a match to TRBD2. CDR3 length: 18 amino acids. Looked up from germline, CDR1 is SGDLS and CDR2 is YYNGEE. Losses at the gene ends were 1 base for V and 1 base for J; bases not matched to a gene: 6. The CDR3 DNA reads TGTGCCAGCAGCGTACGGCTAGCGGGAGGAGGGAACACCGGGGAGCTGTTTTTT. Encoded protein: CASSVRLAGGGNTGELFF.

On this clone: This may come from a read error, since a much larger clone is one base off. This rearrangement joins TRBV4-3 to TRBJ2-2; D may match TRBD1 or TRBD2 (5 bases each). CDR1 and CDR2 from the germline V gene are LGHNA and YSLEER. The CDR3 totals 16 residues. CDR3 in amino acids: CASSQGPGTVTRELFF. DNA for the CDR3: TGCGCCAGCAGCCAAGGCCCGGGGACGGTCACCAGGGAGCTGTTTTTT.

The V gene is TRBV11-3, the J gene TRBJ2-2; D may correspond to TRBD1 or TRBD2 (5 bases each). The V end lost 1 base, the J end lost 7 bases, and 10 bases lay between the germline ends. This CDR3 is 14 amino acids long. Germline V lookup: CDR1 SGHNT, CDR2 YENEEA. The CDR3 sequence: CASSLGRGVGELFF. The CDR3 nucleotides read TGTGCCAGCAGCTTAGGGAGAGGGGTCGGGGAGCTGTTTTTT.

The chain is built from TRBV27 and TRBJ2-7; tentative D call: TRBD1 (5 bases). CDR3 length: 14 residues. V dropped 4 bases and J dropped 1 base, with 11 bases sitting between them. Germline CDR1 reads MNHEY; CDR2 reads SMNVEV (reference sequence). CDR3 nucleotide sequence: TGTGCCAGCAGTTCACCACAGGAATCCTACGAGCAGTACTTC. It translates to CASSSPQESYEQYF.

This clone has just a few counts. This chain connects TRBV4-1 to TRBJ2-7, with 13 bases lining up with TRBD2. Unmatched junction bases numbered 1, after V lost 2 bases and J lost 3 bases. In germline, CDR1 is MGHRA, CDR2 YSYEKL. This CDR3 is built from 15 residues. The CDR3 here is CASSQRTSGSYEQYF. The CDR3, as DNA: TGCGCCAGCAGCCAACGGACTAGCGGGAGCTACGAGCAGTACTTC.

V and J are TRBV6-5 and TRBJ2-1, with TRBD1 identical over 7 bases. Germline V lookup: CDR1 MNHEY, CDR2 SVGAGI. The junction had 4 bases not matched to a gene; V was cut back by 5 bases and J by 6 bases. CDR3 length equals 13 residues. CDR3 sequence (DNA): TGTGCCAGCAGTGGGGGACAGCTCAATGAGCAGTTCTTC. It specifies CASSGGQLNEQFF.

V and J are TRBV18 and TRBJ2-1; 7 bases map to TRBD2. Per germline, CDR1 KGHSH and CDR2 LQKENI. With V trimmed by 0 bases and J by 7 bases, 9 bases remained unmatched. The CDR3 contains 16 residues. The CDR3 bases are TGTGCCAGCTCACCACCGAAGAGCGGGGTGACAAATGAGCAGTTCTTC. Its protein product is CASSPPKSGVTNEQFF.

J is TRBJ1-2 and V is TRBV2, with D possibly being TRBD1 (5 bases). With 2 bases removed from V and 8 bases from J, the gap between germline ends came to 12 bases. There are 13 residues in the CDR3. CDR1 and CDR2 from the germline V gene are SNHLY and FYNNEI. CDR3 DNA: TGTGCCAGCAGTGAATCCCAGGGTGGAGGCTACACCTTC. The encoded protein is CASSESQGGGYTF. Variable domain in full (rest from reference TRBV2 and TRBJ1-2): EPEVTQTPSHQVTQMGQEVILRCVPISNHLYFYWYRQILGQKVEFLVSFYNNEISEKSEIFDDQFSVERPDGSNFTLKIRSTKLEDSAMYFCASSESQGGGYTFGSGTRLTVV.

The table lists this clone with a few counts. The chain carries TRBV15 and TRBJ2-7; D is ambiguous. V was pared by 3 bases and J by 0 bases, with 6 bases between. Germline CDR1 is LNHNV and CDR2 is YYDKDF (reference sequence). The CDR3 consists of 13 residues. The CDR3 loop reads CATSRESSYEQYF. For the CDR3, the DNA is TGTGCCACCAGCAGGGAGTCCTCCTACGAGCAGTACTTC.

The chain recombines TRBV25-1 with TRBJ2-3; a possible D gene is TRBD1 (6 bases). V was trimmed by 8 bases and J by 0 bases, leaving 12 bases between them. CDR1 is MGHDK and CDR2 is SYGVNS in the germline V gene. The CDR3 runs to 14 residues. CDR3 loop: CASLGTTSTDTQYF. CDR3 nucleotides: TGTGCCAGCCTCGGGACAACTAGCACAGATACGCAGTATTTT.

The chain recombines TRBV10-1 with TRBJ2-1; D gene unclear. CDR1 and CDR2 (germline): WNHNN, SYGVQD (reference sequence). The CDR3 totals 15 residues. V lost 3 bases and J 5 bases, leaving 14 bases between the germline ends. The CDR3: CASSERTGSHNEQFF. DNA for the CDR3: TGCGCCAGCAGTGAACGGACGGGTTCCCACAATGAGCAGTTCTTC.

V is TRBV11-2 and J is TRBJ2-7; D is possibly TRBD2 (6 bases). V was cut by 0 bases and J by 0 bases, with 9 bases left in between. The CDR3 contains 15 residues. Germline loops: CDR1 SGHAT, CDR2 FQNNGV. In nucleotides, the CDR3 is TGTGCCAGCAGCTTAGAGGGAGGTAGCTCCTACGAGCAGTACTTC. It encodes CASSLEGGSSYEQYF.

CDR3 nucleotides: TGCGCCAGCAGCCAAGAACCGGGGGCCTACGAGCAGTACTTC. This translates into CASSQEPGAYEQYF. This rearrangement joins TRBV4-1 to TRBJ2-7; a weak D match, TRBD2 (6 bases). Germline V lookup: CDR1 MGHRA, CDR2 YSYEKL. There are 14 residues in the CDR3. V shed 0 bases and J shed 2 bases, with 8 bases lying between them.

The V and J genes are TRBV5-4 and TRBJ1-4; unclear D gene. The CDR3 is 17 residues long. The V end lost 0 bases, the J end lost 0 bases, and 12 bases lay between the germline ends. Per germline, CDR1 SGHNT and CDR2 YYREEE (reference sequence). The DNA of the CDR3 is TGTGCCAGCAGCTTGGACCCTGACCCTGCAACTAATGAAAAACTGTTTTTT. Residues: CASSLDPDPATNEKLFF.

This chain uses TRBV27 with TRBJ1-5, with 7 bases aligning to TRBD1. CDR1 MNHEY and CDR2 SMNVEV come from the germline V gene (reference sequence). The CDR3 contains 17 residues. The junction had 8 bases not matched to a gene; V was cut back by 0 bases and J by 3 bases. In DNA, the CDR3 is TGTGCCAGCAGTTTATCCGGCCCCAGGGGGATCAATCAGCCCCAGCATTTT. Protein: CASSLSGPRGINQPQHF.

This rearrangement joins TRBV10-3 to TRBJ2-5, with 9 bases aligning to TRBD2. The germline V gene has CDR1 ENHRY and CDR2 SYGVKD. The trim removed 2 bases at V and 2 bases at J, leaving 6 bases unmatched. This CDR3 has 16 amino acids. DNA for the CDR3: TGTGCCATCAGTGAGAAGGGCGGGAGGGGACAAGAGACCCAGTACTTC. The encoded protein is CAISEKGGRGQETQYF.

The rearrangement joins TRBV7-9 to TRBJ2-1; 9 nucleotides agree with TRBD1. The length of the CDR3 is 18 residues. J was trimmed by 7 bases and V by 3 bases; bases with no gene match: 16. In germline, CDR1 is SEHNR, CDR2 FQNEAQ (reference sequence). In DNA form, the CDR3 reads TGTGCCAGCAGCTTCTATGCGTCCGGGACAGGGTTGCGAAATGAGCAGTTCTTC. This encodes CASSFYASGTGLRNEQFF.

This clone was seen more than once but under ten times. The chain joins TRBV7-9 to TRBJ2-2; D possibly corresponds to TRBD1 (6 bases). V lost 3 bases and J lost 5, with 13 bases in between. Germline V lookup: CDR1 SEHNR, CDR2 FQNEAQ (reference sequence). CDR3 length: 15 amino acids. DNA for the CDR3: TGTGCCAGCAGCTTGGGGGCAGGGATTACCGGGGAGCTGTTTTTT. Translated: CASSLGAGITGELFF.

The CDR3 loop reads CASSLDGLTGGRNYGYTF. The DNA of the CDR3 is TGTGCCAGCAGCTTAGATGGCCTTACAGGGGGAAGGAACTATGGCTACACCTTC. The chain links TRBV11-3 to TRBJ1-2; 8 bases fit TRBD1. V was clipped by 0 bases and J by 2 bases; unmatched bases: 11. Per germline, CDR1 SGHNT and CDR2 YENEEA. This CDR3 has 18 residues.

The V gene is TRBV7-8, the J gene TRBJ1-4; D may be TRBD1 (5 bases). Trimming stripped 6 bases from V and 3 bases from J, with 14 bases between. CDR3 length: 15 amino acids. CDR1 and CDR2 (germline): SGHVS, FQNEAQ. The CDR3: CASSTLGRANEKLFF. CDR3 in DNA: TGTGCCAGCAGTACGTTGGGCAGGGCTAATGAAAAACTGTTTTTT.

V usage is TRBV5-6 and J usage is TRBJ2-6; D is unclear. The CDR3 is 16 residues long. The V and J ends lost 4 bases and 0 bases respectively, with 11 bases between them. Germline V lookup: CDR1 SGHDT, CDR2 YYEEEE. The CDR3 spells CASSPGRGSGANVLTF. CDR3 DNA: TGTGCCAGCAGCCCCGGACGTGGCTCTGGGGCCAACGTCCTGACTTTC.

This rearrangement joins TRBV27 to TRBJ2-7, with D uncertain. Germline V gene lookup returns CDR1 MNHEY and CDR2 SMNVEV (reference sequence). The CDR3 runs to 11 residues. Deletions cut 4 bases from V and 3 bases from J, with 4 bases between. Written as DNA, the CDR3 is TGTGCCAGCAGTTCCCGCTACGAGCAGTACTTC. As protein: CASSSRYEQYF.

The chain couples TRBV18 to TRBJ1-2, with 8 bases lining up with TRBD1. V trimming: 6 bases; J trimming: 2 bases; junction bases outside the gene matches: 8. The CDR3 spans 15 residues. Germline V gene data show CDR1 as KGHSH and CDR2 as LQKENI. Written as DNA, the CDR3 is TGTGCCAGCTCCCCAACCGGACAGGGAAACTATGGCTACACCTTC. Residues: CASSPTGQGNYGYTF.

This clone was seen a few times. V usage is TRBV19 and J usage is TRBJ1-1; D gene unclear. V lost 5 bases and J 1 base, leaving 8 bases between the germline ends. This CDR3 region has 13 residues. Germline values: CDR1 LNHDA, CDR2 SQIVND (reference sequence). The DNA of the CDR3 is TGTGCCAGTAGTCAGCTCCAGAACACTGAAGCTTTCTTT. Its translation is CASSQLQNTEAFF.

The V and J genes are TRBV28 and TRBJ2-5, with TRBD1 matching 10 bases. The J call is doubtful: the DNA matches TRBJ2-7 better. The germline gives CDR1 MDHEN, CDR2 SYDVKM. This CDR3 is built from 15 residues. The CDR3 sequence: CASSQQPGQGYEQYF. The CDR3 DNA reads as TGTGCCAGCAGTCAACAACCGGGACAGGGGTACGAGCAGTACTTC.

V and J are TRBV14 and TRBJ1-1, with D possibly matching TRBD1 (6 bases). This CDR3 has 15 amino acids. Germline CDR1 reads SGHDN; CDR2 reads FVKESK. V dropped 1 base and J dropped 0 bases, with 9 bases sitting between them. The CDR3 here is CASSQGAGVNTEAFF. DNA for the CDR3: TGTGCCAGCAGCCAAGGGGCAGGGGTGAACACTGAAGCTTTCTTT. Variable domain in full (rest from reference TRBV14 and TRBJ1-1): EAGVTQFPSHSVIEKGQTVTLRCDPISGHDNLYWYRRVMGKEIKFLLHFVKESKQDESGMPNNRFLAERTGGTYSTLKVQPAELEDSGVYFCASSQGAGVNTEAFFGQGTRLTVV.

CDR3 sequence reads: CASSYGGGETQYF. In DNA, the CDR3 is TGTGCCAGCAGTTACGGTGGGGGGGAGACCCAGTACTTC. The rearrangement links TRBV6-5 to TRBJ2-5; D is perhaps TRBD2 (6 bases). Trimming pared 2 bases from V and 5 bases from J, leaving 9 bases between. The germline gives CDR1 MNHEY, CDR2 SVGAGI. The CDR3 consists of 13 residues.